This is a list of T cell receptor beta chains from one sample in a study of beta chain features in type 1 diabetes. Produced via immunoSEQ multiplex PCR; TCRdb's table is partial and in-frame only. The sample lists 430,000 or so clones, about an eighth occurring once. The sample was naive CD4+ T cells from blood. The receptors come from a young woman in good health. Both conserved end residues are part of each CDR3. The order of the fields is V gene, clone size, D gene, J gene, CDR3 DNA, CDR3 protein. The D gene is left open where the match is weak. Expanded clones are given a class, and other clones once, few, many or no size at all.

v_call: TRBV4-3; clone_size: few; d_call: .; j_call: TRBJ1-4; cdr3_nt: TGCGCCAGCAGCCCGCGCAGTGCAACTAATGAAAAACTGTTTTTT; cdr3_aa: CASSPRSATNEKLFF
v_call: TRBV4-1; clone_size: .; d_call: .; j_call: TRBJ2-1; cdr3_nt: TGCGCCAGCAGCCAAGGGTACGGCTACAATGAGCAGTTCTTC; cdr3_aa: CASSQGYGYNEQFF
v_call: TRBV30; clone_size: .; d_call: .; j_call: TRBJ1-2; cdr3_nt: TGTGCCTGGGATCTTCCCCGGACAGTCTATGGCTACACCTTC; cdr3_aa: CAWDLPRTVYGYTF
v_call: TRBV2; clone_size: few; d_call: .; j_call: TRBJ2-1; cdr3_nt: TGTGCCAGCAGTGACACTTACAATGAGCAGTTCTTC; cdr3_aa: CASSDTYNEQFF
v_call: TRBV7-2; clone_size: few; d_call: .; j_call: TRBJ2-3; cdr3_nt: TGTGCCAGCAGTTTGTCAGGCACAGATACGCAGTATTTT; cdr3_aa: CASSLSGTDTQYF
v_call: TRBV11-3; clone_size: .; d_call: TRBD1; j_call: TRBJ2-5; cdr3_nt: TGTGCCAGCAGCCCCTCTAGGACAGGAAAAAAAGAGACCCAGTACTTC; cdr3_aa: CASSPSRTGKKETQYF
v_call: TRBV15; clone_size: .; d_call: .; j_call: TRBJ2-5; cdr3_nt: TGTGCCACCAGCAGGGGGGCGACGTACCAAGAGACCCAGTACTTC; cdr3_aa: CATSRGATYQETQYF
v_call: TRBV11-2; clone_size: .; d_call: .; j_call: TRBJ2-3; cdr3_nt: TGTGCCAGCAGCTTGGTTGAAATTGGGTTCACAGATACGCAGTATTTT; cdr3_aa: CASSLVEIGFTDTQYF
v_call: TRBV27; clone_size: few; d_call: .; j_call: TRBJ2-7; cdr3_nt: TGTGCCAGCAGTCGCCTAGATTCTGGCGAGCAGTACTTC; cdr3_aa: CASSRLDSGEQYF
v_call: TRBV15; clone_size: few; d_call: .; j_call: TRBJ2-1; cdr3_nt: TGTGCCACCAGCAGAGAGCGGGCGGGACGGCAGTTCTTC; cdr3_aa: CATSRERAGRQFF
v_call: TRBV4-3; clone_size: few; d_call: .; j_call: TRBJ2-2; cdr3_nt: TGCGCCAGCAGCCAAGAGCGGGTCAGGAGGACCGGGGAGCTGTTTTTT; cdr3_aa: CASSQERVRRTGELFF
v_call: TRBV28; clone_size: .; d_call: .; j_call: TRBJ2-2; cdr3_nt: TGTGCCAGCAGTCCCGGGACAACTACCACCGGGGAGCTGTTTTTT; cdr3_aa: CASSPGTTTTGELFF
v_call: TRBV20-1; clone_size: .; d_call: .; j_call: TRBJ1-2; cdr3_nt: TGCAGTGCAGATCGCCCCTATGGCTACACCTTC; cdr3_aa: CSADRPYGYTF
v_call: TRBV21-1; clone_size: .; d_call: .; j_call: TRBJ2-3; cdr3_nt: TGTGCCAGCAAAAGTTGGCGGGGGCCTTTCACAGATACGCAGTATTTT; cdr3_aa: CASKSWRGPFTDTQYF
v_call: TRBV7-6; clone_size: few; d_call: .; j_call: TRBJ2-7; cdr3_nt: TGTGCCAGCAGCTTCGCCCGGGGTCCCTACGAGCAGTACTTC; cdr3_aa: CASSFARGPYEQYF
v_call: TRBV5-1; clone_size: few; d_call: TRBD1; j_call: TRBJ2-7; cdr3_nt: TGCGCCAGCAGCCCGGGACAGTCCTACGAGCAGTACTTC; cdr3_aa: CASSPGQSYEQYF
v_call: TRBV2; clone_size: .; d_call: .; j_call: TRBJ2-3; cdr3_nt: TGTGCCAGCAGGAGACAGGTCGAGTACTACGTGACAGATACGCAGTATTTT; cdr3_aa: CASRRQVEYYVTDTQYF
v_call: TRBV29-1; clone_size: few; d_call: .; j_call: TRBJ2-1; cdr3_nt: TGCAGCGTTGAAGTAGTGGGGGGTGAGCAGTTCTTC; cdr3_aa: CSVEVVGGEQFF
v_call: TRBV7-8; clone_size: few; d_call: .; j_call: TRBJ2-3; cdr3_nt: TGTGCCAGCAGCCAGAAGACAGGTTATACGCAGTATTTT; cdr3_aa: CASSQKTGYTQYF
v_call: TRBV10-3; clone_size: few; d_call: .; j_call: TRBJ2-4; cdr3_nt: TGTGCCATCAGGGAGTCGGGGGAAAACATTCAGTACTTC; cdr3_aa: CAIRESGENIQYF
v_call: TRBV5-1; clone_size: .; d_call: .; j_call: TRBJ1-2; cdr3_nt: TGCGCCAGCAGCTTACGTCTCCGGGACGGGAACTATGGCTACACCTTC; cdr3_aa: CASSLRLRDGNYGYTF
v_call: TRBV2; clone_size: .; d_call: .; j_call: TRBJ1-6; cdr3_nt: TGTGCCAGCAGTGAAGAGACAGGTAGAGGTTCACCCCTCCACTTT; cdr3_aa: CASSEETGRGSPLHF
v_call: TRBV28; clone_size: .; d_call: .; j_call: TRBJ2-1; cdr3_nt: TGTGCCAGCACCACTCCCGCCGGGACTCCTACAAGAGAGCAGTTCTTC; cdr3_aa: CASTTPAGTPTREQFF
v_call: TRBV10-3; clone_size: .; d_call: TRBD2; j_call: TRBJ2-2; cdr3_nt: TGTGCCATCAGACCGACTAGCGGACCCGGGGAGCTGTTTTTT; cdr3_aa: CAIRPTSGPGELFF
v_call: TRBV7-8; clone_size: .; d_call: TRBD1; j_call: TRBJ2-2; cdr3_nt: TGTGCCAGCAGCTTATCAGGGGGCGATGGCGGGGAGCTGTTTTTT; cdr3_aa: CASSLSGGDGGELFF
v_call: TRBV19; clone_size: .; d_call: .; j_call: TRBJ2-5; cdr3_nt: TGTGCCAGTAGTATCGGACAGCCCGGCTCTGAGACCCAGTACTTC; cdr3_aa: CASSIGQPGSETQYF
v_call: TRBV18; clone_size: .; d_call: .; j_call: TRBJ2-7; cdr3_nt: TGTGCCAGCTCACCACTAGGAACGGGGAGCGAGCAGTACTTC; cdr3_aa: CASSPLGTGSEQYF
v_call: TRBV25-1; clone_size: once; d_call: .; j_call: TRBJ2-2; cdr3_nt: TGTGCCAGCAGGGCGGGACTTTACACCGGGGAGCTGTTTTTT; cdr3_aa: CASRAGLYTGELFF
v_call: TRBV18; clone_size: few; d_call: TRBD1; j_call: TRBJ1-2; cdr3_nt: TGTGCCAGCTCACCTCCGGACAGGCCCTGGGGCTACACCTTC; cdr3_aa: CASSPPDRPWGYTF
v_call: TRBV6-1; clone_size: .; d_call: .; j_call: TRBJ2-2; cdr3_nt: TGTGCCAGCAAGAAGGGTGGAAACACCGGGGAGCTGTTTTTT; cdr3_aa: CASKKGGNTGELFF
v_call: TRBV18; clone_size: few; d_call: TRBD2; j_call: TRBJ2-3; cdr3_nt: TGTGCCAGCTCACCGCCTAGCGGAGCGAGCACAGATACGCAGTATTTT; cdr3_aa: CASSPPSGASTDTQYF
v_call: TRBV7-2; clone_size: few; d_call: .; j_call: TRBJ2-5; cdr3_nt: TGTGCCAGCAGCCCCCGGCAGCAAGAGACCCAGTACTTC; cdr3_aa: CASSPRQQETQYF
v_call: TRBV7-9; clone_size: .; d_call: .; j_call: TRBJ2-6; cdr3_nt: TGTGCCTACCCCGTGGGGGGGGCCAACGTCCTGACTTTC; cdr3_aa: CAYPVGGANVLTF
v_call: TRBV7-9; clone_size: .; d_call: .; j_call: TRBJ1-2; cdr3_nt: TGTGCCAGCAGCTTCCCCCGTGCGGCTGGCTACACCTTC; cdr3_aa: CASSFPRAAGYTF
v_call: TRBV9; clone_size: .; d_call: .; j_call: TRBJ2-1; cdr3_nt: TGTGCCAGCAGCCCTCGGGACTTAGATGGCAATGAGCAGTTCTTC; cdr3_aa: CASSPRDLDGNEQFF
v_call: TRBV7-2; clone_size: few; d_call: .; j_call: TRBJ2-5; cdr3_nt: TGTGCCAGCAGCTTTGATATAGCGGCGGAGACCCAGTACTTC; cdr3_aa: CASSFDIAAETQYF
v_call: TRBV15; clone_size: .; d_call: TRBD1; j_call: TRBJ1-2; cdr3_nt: TGTGCCACCAGCATAAGGACAGGGTACGGCTACACCTTC; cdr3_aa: CATSIRTGYGYTF
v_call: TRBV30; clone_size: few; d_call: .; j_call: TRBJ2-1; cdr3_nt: TGTGCCTGGAGTGTAGAAGAAGCGTCTCCCTACAATGAGCAGTTCTTC; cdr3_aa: CAWSVEEASPYNEQFF
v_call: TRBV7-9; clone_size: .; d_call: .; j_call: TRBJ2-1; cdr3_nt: TGTGCCAGCAGCTTAGGTGTCGGGATGGGTGAGCAGTTCTTC; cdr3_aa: CASSLGVGMGEQFF
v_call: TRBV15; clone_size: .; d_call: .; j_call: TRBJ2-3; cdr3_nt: TGTGCCACCAGCAGAGTTTCGACCCTTGTTGACACGCAGTATTTT; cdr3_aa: CATSRVSTLVDTQYF
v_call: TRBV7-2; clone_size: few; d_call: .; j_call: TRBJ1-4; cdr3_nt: TGTGCCAGCAGCAAACAGCTTGGTGAAAAACTGTTTTTT; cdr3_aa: CASSKQLGEKLFF
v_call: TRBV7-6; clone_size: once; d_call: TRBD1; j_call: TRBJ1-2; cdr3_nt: TGTGCCAGCCGACAGGGTAATGGCTACACCTTC; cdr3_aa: CASRQGNGYTF
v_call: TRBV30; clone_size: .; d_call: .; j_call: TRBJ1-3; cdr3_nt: TGTGCCTGGATATGGCACGGTACTGGAAACACCATATATTTT; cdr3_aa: CAWIWHGTGNTIYF
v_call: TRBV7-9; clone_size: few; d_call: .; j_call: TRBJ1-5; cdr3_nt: TGTGCCAGCAGCTTAAGGGGGGGCGTAGACCAGCCCCAGCATTTT; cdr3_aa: CASSLRGGVDQPQHF
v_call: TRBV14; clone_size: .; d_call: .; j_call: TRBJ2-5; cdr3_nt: TGTGCCAGCAGCCAAGACGGCAGGGCCCAAGAGACCCAGTACTTC; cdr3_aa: CASSQDGRAQETQYF
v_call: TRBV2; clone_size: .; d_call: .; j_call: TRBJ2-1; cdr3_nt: TGTGCCAGCAGCGAACGCGCGGGGTACAATGAGCAGTTCTTC; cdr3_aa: CASSERAGYNEQFF
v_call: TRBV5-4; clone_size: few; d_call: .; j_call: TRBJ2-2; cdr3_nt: TGTGCCAGCAGCCCGAACGCAGGGAACACCGGGGAGCTGTTTTTT; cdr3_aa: CASSPNAGNTGELFF
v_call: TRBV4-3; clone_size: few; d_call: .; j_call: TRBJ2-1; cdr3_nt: TGCGCCAGCAGCCAAGAAGGGAGATCCTACAATGAGCAGTTCTTC; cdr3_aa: CASSQEGRSYNEQFF
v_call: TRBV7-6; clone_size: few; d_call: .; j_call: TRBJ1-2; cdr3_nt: TGTGCCAGCAGCCTCGCAGGGGCGGGGGCCTATGGCTACACCTTC; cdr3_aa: CASSLAGAGAYGYTF
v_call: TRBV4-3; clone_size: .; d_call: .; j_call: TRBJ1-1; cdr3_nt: TGCGCCAGCAGCCGATACAGGGCGGGGAACACTGAAGCTTTCTTT; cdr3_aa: CASSRYRAGNTEAFF
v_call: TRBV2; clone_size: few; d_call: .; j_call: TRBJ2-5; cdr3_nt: TGTGCCAGCAACCGGCTGGCAGGGACCCAGTACTTC; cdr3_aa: CASNRLAGTQYF
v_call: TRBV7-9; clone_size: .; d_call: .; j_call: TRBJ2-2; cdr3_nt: TGTGCCAGCAGCCGAACAGGGAACACCGGGGAGCTGTTTTTT; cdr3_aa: CASSRTGNTGELFF